This TCR beta chain is from a study of shared clonotypes between healthy human individuals. Remarks on this clone: The antigen remains unidentified.

Findings of the study overall: Donor scarcity curtailed the genetic and exposure-history diversity represented herein.

Sequencing was performed with immunoSEQ multiplex PCR; in TCRdb, only in-frame clones are kept and a portion is missing. This sample carries 2 million to 3 million clones, just over 90% of them seen once, and the ten largest clones take roughly 0.14%. Germline assignment: CDR1 MNHEY and CDR2 SVGAGI. The ends lost 4 bases at V and 8 bases at J; junction bases unmatched: 11. The CDR3 is 16 residues long. Sequenced sample: naive CD4+ T cells sorted from blood. The sample's subset: CD45RA+ positively selected. The sequence was collected from a man between 18 and 35 years old in good health. V gene TRBV6-5 combines with J gene TRBJ2-5; the match to TRBD2 covers 12 bases. This CDR3 is CASSSRLAGAKRTQYF. CDR3 nucleotides: TGTGCCAGCAGTTCTAGACTAGCGGGGGCGAAGAGAACCCAGTACTTC.